This T cell receptor (beta chain) originates from a study of naive and memory T cell subsets. At least ten counts were recorded for this clonotype. Its antigen is not known. Cells stained for CD3, CD4, CD8, CD45RA and CD27 were sorted into four subsets. The germline V gene encodes CDR1 MDHEN and CDR2 SYDVKM. The CDR3 totals 15 residues. Trimming removed 3 bases from V and 14 bases from J; junction bases left unmatched: 14. Points from the study as a whole: Diversity fell and Gini index rose from naive through CM, EM, EMRA.

Two oligonucleotides, mixed equimolar, formed the beta constant-region primer covering TRBC1 and TRBC2. Four rounds of PCR amplified the ligated cDNA using nested alpha and beta constant-region primers plus SP2. Ligation attached a single-stranded oligonucleotide with a 12-nucleotide UMI and the SP2 primer to the cDNA 3' end. MiXCR, applied by TCRdb to the UMI-ligation and nested PCR reads, yields one record per CDR3 protein. The sample consists of 4,200 or so distinct CDR3 sequences, less than 5.5% of them appearing once. The chain has TRBV28 and TRBJ2-1; TRBD1 matches at 9 bases. Sequencing was done on a sample of effector memory CD8+ T cells from blood. The subset denotes: effector memory, CD45RA- CD27-. This receptor was obtained from a human donor in good health. The DNA of the CDR3 is TGTGCCAGCAGTTTGGGGGACAGGGTGGCCGTGAGGGAGTTCTTC. Its protein is CASSLGDRVAVREFF.